A selection of T cell receptor beta chains follows, all from one sample in a study of cytomegalovirus exposure and HLA in healthy donors. The data were produced by immunoSEQ multiplex PCR, yet TCRdb's version contains in-frame clones alone and is incomplete. This sample has roughly 170,000 clones, with approximately 84% found just once. The specimen sequenced was PBMCs. These TCRs come from a woman between 50 and 59 years old in good health and CMV-seropositive. Each CDR3 is given with its conserved first and last residue. Fields, in order: D gene, J gene, clone size, V gene, CDR3 length, CDR3 protein, CDR3 DNA. The D gene is left open where the match is weak. Clone size appears in some rows only: once, few, many, or a class for an expanded clone.

>-|TRBJ2-6|-|TRBV5-1|14
CASSSSSGANVLTF
TGCGCCAGCAGTTCCAGCTCTGGGGCCAACGTCCTGACTTTC
>TRBD2|TRBJ2-5|-|TRBV7-3|18
CASSLNDPLAGGPETQYF
TGTGCCAGCAGCTTAAATGATCCACTAGCGGGGGGGCCAGAGACCCAGTACTTC
>-|TRBJ1-5|-|TRBV21-1|15
CASSGTAKPNQPQHF
TGTGCCAGCAGTGGGACAGCAAAACCAAATCAGCCCCAGCATTTT
>TRBD2|TRBJ2-4|-|TRBV28|14
CASNIAGGINIQYF
TGTGCCAGCAATATAGCGGGAGGTATAAACATTCAGTACTTC
>TRBD1|TRBJ2-7|-|TRBV10-3|13
CAIRRGQGGEQYF
TGTGCCATCAGGCGGGGACAGGGCGGCGAGCAGTACTTC
>-|TRBJ1-1|-|TRBV18|14
CASSPSGPNTEAFF
TGTGCCAGCTCACCATCTGGGCCGAACACTGAAGCTTTCTTT
>TRBD1|TRBJ1-1|-|TRBV7-9|15
CASSSRTGRNSEAFF
TGTGCCAGCAGCTCCCGGACAGGGAGGAACTCTGAAGCTTTCTTT
>TRBD2|TRBJ2-1|-|TRBV2|15
CASRLAGNSYNEQFF
TGTGCCAGCAGATTAGCGGGAAACTCCTACAATGAGCAGTTCTTC
>-|TRBJ2-5|-|TRBV7-9|16
CSSSPRYTNLQETQYF
TGTTCCAGCAGCCCAAGGTACACTAATCTCCAAGAGACCCAGTACTTC
>TRBD1|TRBJ1-1|-|TRBV2|13
CASARGGNTEAFF
TGTGCCAGCGCGCGAGGGGGCAACACTGAAGCTTTCTTT
>-|TRBJ2-7|-|TRBV7-8|16
CASSPQVAGTYYEQYF
TGTGCCAGCAGCCCACAGGTGGCGGGAACCTACTACGAGCAGTACTTC
>-|TRBJ1-5|-|TRBV7-3|16
CASSSRGGPTEQPQHF
TGTGCCAGCAGCTCAAGGGGTGGGCCGACGGAGCAGCCCCAGCATTTT
>TRBD1|TRBJ1-1|-|TRBV29-1|16
CSVAGTGGRMNTEAFF
TGCAGCGTCGCCGGGACAGGGGGCCGGATGAACACTGAAGCTTTCTTT
>-|TRBJ2-5|-|TRBV28|11
CASGTVKTQYF
TGTGCCAGCGGGACTGTTAAGACCCAGTACTTC
>TRBD2|TRBJ2-3|-|TRBV11-2|18
CASSLRLAGGRSTDTQYF
TGTGCCAGCAGCTTAAGGCTAGCGGGGGGGAGGAGCACAGATACGCAGTATTTT
>TRBD1|TRBJ2-6|-|TRBV28|20
CASSLSPWGQGVTGANVLTF
TGTGCCAGCAGTTTATCACCCTGGGGACAGGGTGTGACCGGGGCCAACGTCCTGACTTTC
>TRBD2|TRBJ2-7|-|TRBV9|15
CASSATSGSGYEQYF
TGTGCCAGCAGCGCTACTAGCGGGAGCGGCTACGAGCAGTACTTC
>-|TRBJ2-7|once|TRBV6-5|14
CASSYYAGSYEQYF
TGTGCCAGCAGTTACTACGCGGGGAGCTACGAGCAGTACTTC
>TRBD2|TRBJ2-1|-|TRBV28|18
CASSFGLAGGSSYNEQFF
TGTGCCAGCAGTTTCGGACTAGCGGGAGGGAGCTCCTACAATGAGCAGTTCTTC
>-|TRBJ1-2|few|TRBV6-1|13
CASRETVLYGYTF
TGTGCCAGCAGGGAAACGGTCCTCTATGGCTACACCTTC
>TRBD2|TRBJ2-3|-|TRBV30|14
CAWSSVGGGDTQYF
TGTGCCTGGAGTAGCGTCGGGGGGGGCGATACGCAGTATTTT
>-|TRBJ1-2|-|TRBV10-3|14
CAISSDRILYGYTF
TGTGCCATCAGTTCGGACAGAATTCTCTATGGCTACACCTTC
>-|TRBJ2-1|few|TRBV5-1|15
CASSLGFGATNEQFF
TGCGCCAGCAGCTTGGGATTCGGAGCGACCAATGAGCAGTTCTTC
>-|TRBJ1-4|-|TRBV4-1|18
CASSHHRTPGGVGEKLFF
TGCGCCAGCAGCCACCACCGGACCCCCGGAGGGGTAGGTGAAAAACTGTTTTTT
>TRBD2|TRBJ2-1|-|TRBV4-2|18
CASSQPEERGGKSNEQFF
TGTGCCAGCAGCCAACCCGAGGAGCGGGGGGGCAAATCCAATGAGCAGTTCTTC
>-|TRBJ2-7|-|TRBV6-5|15
CASSYSGGRGYEQYF
TGTGCCAGCAGTTATTCAGGCGGCAGGGGCTACGAGCAGTACTTC
>-|TRBJ2-4|-|TRBV7-7|14
CASVSTEAKNIQYF
TGTGCTAGCGTCTCAACCGAGGCCAAAAACATTCAGTACTTC
>TRBD1|TRBJ2-7|-|TRBV5-8|15
CASRAPGQGWGEQYF
TGTGCCAGCAGGGCGCCGGGACAGGGGTGGGGCGAGCAGTACTTC
>TRBD2|TRBJ2-1|-|TRBV29-1|20
CSVEDLLGTSGEFSYNEQFF
TGCAGCGTTGAAGATCTGTTGGGGACTAGCGGGGAATTCTCCTACAATGAGCAGTTCTTC
>-|TRBJ1-3|-|TRBV6-5|15
CASKQGSYSGNTIYF
TGTGCCAGCAAGCAGGGCAGTTACTCTGGAAACACCATATATTTT
>TRBD1|TRBJ2-2|-|TRBV5-4|15
CASVPGTGNTGELFF
TGTGCCAGCGTCCCCGGGACAGGGAACACCGGGGAGCTGTTTTTT
>-|TRBJ1-1|-|TRBV21-1|16
CASSIHRTGLNTEAFF
TGTGCCAGCAGCATTCATAGGACAGGGCTGAACACTGAAGCTTTCTTT
>TRBD2|TRBJ2-3|once|TRBV7-3|16
CASSLVISGTPDTQYF
TGTGCCAGCAGCTTAGTGATTAGCGGGACTCCCGATACGCAGTATTTT
>-|TRBJ1-2|-|TRBV5-1|14
CASSLDRSNYGYTF
TGCGCCAGCAGCTTGGACAGGTCTAACTATGGCTACACCTTC
>-|TRBJ1-2|-|TRBV28|12
CATGGGIYGYTF
TGTGCCACCGGGGGAGGGATCTATGGCTACACCTTC
>-|TRBJ2-3|-|TRBV5-1|16
CASSLGLGERTDTQYF
TGCGCCAGCAGCTTGGGACTAGGGGAGCGCACAGATACGCAGTATTTT
>-|TRBJ1-5|-|TRBV30|8
CVRQPQHF
TGTGTGCGTCAGCCCCAGCATTTT
>-|TRBJ1-1|-|TRBV20-1|11
CSGHSNTEAFF
TGCAGTGGACATTCGAACACTGAAGCTTTCTTT
>TRBD1|TRBJ1-2|-|TRBV6-5|13
CASTRDREGGYTF
TGTGCCAGCACCCGGGACAGGGAGGGGGGCTACACCTTC
>TRBD2|TRBJ2-5|-|TRBV10-3|15
CAIGGLAGEGETQYF
TGTGCCATCGGGGGACTAGCGGGAGAGGGGGAGACCCAGTACTTC